This T cell receptor (beta chain) was sequenced for a study of T-cell reconstitution after alpha-beta-depleted transplantation in children. Findings and caveats of the study: Surviving thymic progenitors and recipient T cells were the source of high TCRbeta diversity at day 60 in some patients. After transplant, at about two months, alpha-beta T cells were reportedly derived from several hundred expanded graft clones.

The library targeted TCRbeta and was prepared with unique molecular identifiers. TCRdb independently ran MiXCR on the PCR reads; one entry per CDR3 protein. The sample has some 550,000 distinct CDR3 sequences, 20% to 25% seen once. The CDR3 is 17 amino acids. V lost 4 bases and J lost 5; bases outside the gene matches: 18. Germline CDR1 and CDR2: SGHDT and YYEEEE. A note on this clonotype: Its target is unknown.

The sequence was collected from a boy less than two years old who had a stem cell transplant for acute myeloid leukemia, so the T cells may come from the graft donor. The chain recombines TRBV5-6 with TRBJ2-7; TRBD1 matches at 7 bases. The sequencing used PBMCs, mostly from graft donor cells, collected 360 days after TCRalphabeta/CD19-depleted stem cell transplant. The CDR3 region is CASSRVRDRRTGDEQYF. CDR3 sequence (DNA): TGTGCCAGCAGCCGTGTTCGAGACAGGAGAACAGGGGACGAGCAGTACTTC.